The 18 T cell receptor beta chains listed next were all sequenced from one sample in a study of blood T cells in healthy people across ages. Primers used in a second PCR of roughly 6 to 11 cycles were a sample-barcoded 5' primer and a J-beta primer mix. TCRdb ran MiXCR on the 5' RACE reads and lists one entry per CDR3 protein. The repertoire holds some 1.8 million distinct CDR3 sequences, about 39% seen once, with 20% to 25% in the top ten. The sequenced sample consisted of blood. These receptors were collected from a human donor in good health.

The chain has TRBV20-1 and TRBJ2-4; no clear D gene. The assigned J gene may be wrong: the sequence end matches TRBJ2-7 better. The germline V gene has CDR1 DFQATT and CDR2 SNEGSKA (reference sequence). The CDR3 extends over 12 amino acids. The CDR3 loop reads CSAPSGDYEQYF. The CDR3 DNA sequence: TGCAGTGCCCCCAGTGGGGACTACGAGCAGTACTTC.

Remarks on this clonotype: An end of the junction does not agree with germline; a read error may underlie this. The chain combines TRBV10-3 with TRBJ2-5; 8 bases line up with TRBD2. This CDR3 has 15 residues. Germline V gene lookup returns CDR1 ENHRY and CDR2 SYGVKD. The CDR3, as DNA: TGTGTCATCAGCCTCCAACTAGCGGAGGAAGAGACCCAGTACTTC. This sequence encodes CVISLQLAEEETQYF.

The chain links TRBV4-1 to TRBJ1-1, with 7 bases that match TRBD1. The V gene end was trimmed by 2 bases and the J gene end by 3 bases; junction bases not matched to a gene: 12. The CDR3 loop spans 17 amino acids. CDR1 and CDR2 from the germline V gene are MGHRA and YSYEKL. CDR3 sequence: CASSQSGQAGVDTEAFF. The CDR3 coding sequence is TGCGCCAGCAGCCAATCCGGACAGGCTGGGGTGGACACTGAAGCTTTCTTT.

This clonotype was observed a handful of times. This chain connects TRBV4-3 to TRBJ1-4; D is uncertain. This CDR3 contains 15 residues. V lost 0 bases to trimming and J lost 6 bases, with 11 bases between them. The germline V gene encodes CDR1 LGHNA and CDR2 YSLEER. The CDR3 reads CASSQEPGLDEKLFF. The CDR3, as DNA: TGCGCCAGCAGCCAAGAGCCGGGCCTGGATGAAAAACTGTTTTTT.

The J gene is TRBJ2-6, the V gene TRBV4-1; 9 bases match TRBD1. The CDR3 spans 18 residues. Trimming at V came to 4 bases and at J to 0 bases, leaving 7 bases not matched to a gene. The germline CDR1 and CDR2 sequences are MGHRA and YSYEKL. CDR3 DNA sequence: TGCGCCAGCAGCCTGCCCGGGACAGGGAGCTCTGGGGCCAACGTCCTGACTTTC. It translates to CASSLPGTGSSGANVLTF.

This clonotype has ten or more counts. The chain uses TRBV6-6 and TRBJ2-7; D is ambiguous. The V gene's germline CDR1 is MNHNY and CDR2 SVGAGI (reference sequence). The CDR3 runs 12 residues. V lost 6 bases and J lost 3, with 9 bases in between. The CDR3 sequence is CASSSPNYEQYF. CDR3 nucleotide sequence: TGTGCCAGCAGCTCACCAAACTACGAGCAGTACTTC.

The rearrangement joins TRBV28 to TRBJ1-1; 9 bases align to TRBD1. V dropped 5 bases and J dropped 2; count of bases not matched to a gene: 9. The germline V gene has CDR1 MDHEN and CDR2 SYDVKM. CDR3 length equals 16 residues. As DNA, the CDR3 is TGTGCCAGCAGTCTACAGGGGGCAAGTAGAAACACTGAAGCTTTCTTT. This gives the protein CASSLQGASRNTEAFF.

The CDR3 DNA sequence: TGTGCCAGCAGTTCGGACGCCAATCAGCCCCAGCATTTT. Translated, it gives CASSSDANQPQHF. This chain links TRBV28 with TRBJ1-5; D uncertain. CDR1 and CDR2 from the germline V gene are MDHEN and SYDVKM. V lost 4 bases to trimming and J lost 3 bases, with 7 bases between them. The CDR3 runs 13 residues. Drawing the rest from reference TRBV28 and TRBJ1-5, the complete variable domain is DVKVTQSSRYLVKRTGEKVFLECVQDMDHENMFWYRQDPGLGLRLIYFSYDVKMKEKGDIPEGYSVSREKKERFSLILESASTNQTSMYLCASSSDANQPQHFGDGTRLSIL.

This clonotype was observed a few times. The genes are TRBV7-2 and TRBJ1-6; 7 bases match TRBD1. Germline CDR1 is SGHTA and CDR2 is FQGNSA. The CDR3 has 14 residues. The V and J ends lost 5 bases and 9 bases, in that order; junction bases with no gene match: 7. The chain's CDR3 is CASSANRGFSPLHF. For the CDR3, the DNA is TGTGCCAGCAGCGCCAACAGGGGATTTTCACCCCTCCACTTT.

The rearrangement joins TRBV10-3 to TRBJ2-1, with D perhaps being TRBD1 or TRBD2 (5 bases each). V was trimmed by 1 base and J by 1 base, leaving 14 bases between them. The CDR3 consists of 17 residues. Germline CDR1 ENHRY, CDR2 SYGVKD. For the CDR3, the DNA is TGTGCCATCAGTGAGTTTTCCAGGGACGAATCCTACAATGAGCAGTTCTTC. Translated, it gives CAISEFSRDESYNEQFF.

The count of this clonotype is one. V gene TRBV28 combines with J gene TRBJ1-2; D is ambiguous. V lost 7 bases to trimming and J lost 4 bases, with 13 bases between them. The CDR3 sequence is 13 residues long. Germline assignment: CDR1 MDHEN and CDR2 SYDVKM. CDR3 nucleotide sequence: TGTGCCAGCATAGGAGCCGTTTTCTATGGCTACACCTTC. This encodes CASIGAVFYGYTF.

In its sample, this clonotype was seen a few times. CDR3 in amino acids: CASSQRHSSGANVLTF. The CDR3 DNA follows: TGTGCCAGCAGTCAAAGACACTCCTCTGGGGCCAACGTCCTGACTTTC. The rearrangement links TRBV2 to TRBJ2-6; unclear D gene. The CDR3 has 16 residues. The germline CDR1 and CDR2 sequences are SNHLY and FYNNEI. Trimming took off 5 bases at V and 0 bases at J, with 11 bases between the two ends.

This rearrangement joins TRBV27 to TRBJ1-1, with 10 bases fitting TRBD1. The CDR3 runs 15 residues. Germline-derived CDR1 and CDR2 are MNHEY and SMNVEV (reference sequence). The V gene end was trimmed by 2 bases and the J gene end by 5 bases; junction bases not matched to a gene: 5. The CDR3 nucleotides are TGTGCCAGCAGTTTAGTCGGGACAGGGGAAACTGAAGCTTTCTTT. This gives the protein CASSLVGTGETEAFF.

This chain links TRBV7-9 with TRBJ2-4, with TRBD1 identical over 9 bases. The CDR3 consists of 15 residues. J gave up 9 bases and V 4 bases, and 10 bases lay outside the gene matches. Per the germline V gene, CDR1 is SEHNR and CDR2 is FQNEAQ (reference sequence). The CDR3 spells CASSYDGQGIGIQYF. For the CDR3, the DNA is TGTGCCAGCAGCTATGATGGACAGGGGATAGGCATTCAGTACTTC.

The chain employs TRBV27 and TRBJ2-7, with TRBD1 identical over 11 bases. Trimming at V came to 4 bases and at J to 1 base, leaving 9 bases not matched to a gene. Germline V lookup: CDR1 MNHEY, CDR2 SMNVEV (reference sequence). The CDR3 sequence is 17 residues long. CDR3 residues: CASSYFPGQGASYEQYF. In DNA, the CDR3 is TGTGCCAGCAGTTACTTTCCAGGACAGGGGGCATCCTACGAGCAGTACTTC.

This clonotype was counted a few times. The CDR3 reads CASSVGGTENSYGYTF. CDR3 DNA sequence: TGTGCCAGCAGCGTAGGAGGAACAGAGAATTCCTATGGCTACACCTTC. This chain links TRBV9 with TRBJ1-2; D call uncertain. Germline lookup yields CDR1 SGDLS and CDR2 YYNGEE. With 0 bases removed from V and 4 bases from J, the gap between germline ends came to 16 bases. There are 16 residues in the CDR3.

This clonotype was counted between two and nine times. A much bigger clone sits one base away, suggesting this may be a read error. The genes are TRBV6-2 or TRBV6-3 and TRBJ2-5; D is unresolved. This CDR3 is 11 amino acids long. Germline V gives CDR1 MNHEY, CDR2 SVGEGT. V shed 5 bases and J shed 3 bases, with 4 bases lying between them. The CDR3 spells CASSEKETQYF. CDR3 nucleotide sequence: TGTGCCAGCAGTGAAAAAGAGACCCAGTACTTC.

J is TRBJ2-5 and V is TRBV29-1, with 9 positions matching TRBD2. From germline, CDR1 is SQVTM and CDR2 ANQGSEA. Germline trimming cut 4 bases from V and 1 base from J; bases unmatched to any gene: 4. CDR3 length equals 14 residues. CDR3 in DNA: TGCAGCGTTGGGAGTAGCGGGGGCCAAGAGACCCAGTACTTC. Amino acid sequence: CSVGSSGGQETQYF.